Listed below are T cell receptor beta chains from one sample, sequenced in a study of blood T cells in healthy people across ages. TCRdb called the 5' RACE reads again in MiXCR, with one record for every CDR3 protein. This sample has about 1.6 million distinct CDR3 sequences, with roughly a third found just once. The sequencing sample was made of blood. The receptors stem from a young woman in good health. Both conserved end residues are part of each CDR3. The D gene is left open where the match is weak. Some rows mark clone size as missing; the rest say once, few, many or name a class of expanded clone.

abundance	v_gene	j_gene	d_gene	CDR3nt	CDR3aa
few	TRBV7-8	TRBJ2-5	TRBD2	TGTGCCAGCAGCGTATCTAGCGGGGGGTACCAAGAGACCCAGTACTTC	CASSVSSGGYQETQYF
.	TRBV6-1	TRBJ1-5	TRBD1	TGTGCCAGCAGTGGGGGACAGGGTATCCCTCAGCCCCAGCATTTT	CASSGGQGIPQPQHF
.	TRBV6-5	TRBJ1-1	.	TGTGCCAGCAGGTCTCTCCCGGGTTTTAACACTGAAGCTTTCTTT	CASRSLPGFNTEAFF
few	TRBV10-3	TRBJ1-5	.	TGTGCCATCAGCGAAGACCGTGGGGGATCCGGTCAGCCCCAGCATTTT	CAISEDRGGSGQPQHF
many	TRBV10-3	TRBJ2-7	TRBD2	TGTGCCATCAGGGGGGATACCGGACTAGCGGGATATGGCGAGCAGTACTTC	CAIRGDTGLAGYGEQYF
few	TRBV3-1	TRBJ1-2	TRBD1	TGTGCCAGCAGCCAGGGTGGACAGGGAAGAGGCGGCTACACCTTC	CASSQGGQGRGGYTF
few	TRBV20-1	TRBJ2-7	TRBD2	TGCAGTGCAACGGGACTAGCGGGTCGTGCCTACGAGCAGTACTTC	CSATGLAGRAYEQYF
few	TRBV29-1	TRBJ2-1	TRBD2	TGCAGCGTTGTGATGGGCGGGGGGGCAAATGAGCAGTTCTTC	CSVVMGGGANEQFF
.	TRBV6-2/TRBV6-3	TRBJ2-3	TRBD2	TGTGCCAGCAGTTACCCCTCCGACGTAGCGGGGCGCACAGATACGCAGTATTTT	CASSYPSDVAGRTDTQYF
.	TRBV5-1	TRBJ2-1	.	TGCGCCAGCCACCCAAACCCTCGGGAGAATGAGCAGTTCTTC	CASHPNPRENEQFF
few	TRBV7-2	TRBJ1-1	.	TGTGCCAGCAGCTTGCACGGTCCCCTGACTGGAGCTTTCTTT	CASSLHGPLTGAFF
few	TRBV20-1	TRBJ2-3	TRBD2	TGCAGTGCTAGGCCCCCAGCGGGAGGGCCGACAGATACGCAGTATTTT	CSARPPAGGPTDTQYF
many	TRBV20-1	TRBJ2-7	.	TGCAGTGCTTCCGCCCCCGACCGCCGCGAGCAGTACTTC	CSASAPDRREQYF
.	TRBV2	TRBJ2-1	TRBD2	TGTGCCAGCAGGGATACTAGCGGGGGGCGCTACAATGAGCAGTTCTTC	CASRDTSGGRYNEQFF
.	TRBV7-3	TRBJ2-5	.	TGTGCCAGCAGCTGGGACGTAGGAGAGACCCAGTACTTC	CASSWDVGETQYF
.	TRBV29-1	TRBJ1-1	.	TGCAGCGTTGCGGCACCTATGAACACTGAAGCTTTCTTT	CSVAAPMNTEAFF
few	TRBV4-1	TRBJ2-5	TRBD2	TGCGCCAGCAGCCAAGTACCAGCGGGATCGGGGGAGACCCAGTACTTC	CASSQVPAGSGETQYF
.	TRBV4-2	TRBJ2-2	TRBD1	TGTGCCAGCAGTTTTACCGGGACAGCTAATTCCCAGACCGGGGAGCTGTTTTTT	CASSFTGTANSQTGELFF
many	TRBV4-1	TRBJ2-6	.	TGCGCCAGCAGCCGCCTGGGAGGGACAGGTTTTTATGGGGCCAACGTCCTGACTTTC	CASSRLGGTGFYGANVLTF
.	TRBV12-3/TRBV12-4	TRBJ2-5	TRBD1	TGTGCCACCGGGACAGGGAGAGAGGCCCAGTACTTC	CATGTGREAQYF
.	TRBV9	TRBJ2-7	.	TGTGCCAGCAGCGTAGGCGGACAGCGTAACTACGAGCAGTACTTC	CASSVGGQRNYEQYF
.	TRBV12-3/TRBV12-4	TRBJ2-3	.	TGTGCCAGCAGCCCCGTCGGGACACTGACAGATACGCAGTATTTT	CASSPVGTLTDTQYF
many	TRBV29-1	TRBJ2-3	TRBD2	TGCAGCGTTGTATTAGCGGGGAACACAGATACGCAGTATTTT	CSVVLAGNTDTQYF
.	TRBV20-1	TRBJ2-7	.	TGCAGTGCTAGTCGGGACTGGAGCTCCTACGAGCAGTACTTC	CSASRDWSSYEQYF
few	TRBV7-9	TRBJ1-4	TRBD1	TGTGCCAGCAGCCCTGGGACAGGCGGCTTTCGTGAAAAACTGTTTTTT	CASSPGTGGFREKLFF
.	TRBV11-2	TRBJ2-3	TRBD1	TGTGCCAGCAGCCGCTTCCGGGACAGGGGGCCAGCAGATACGCAGTATTTT	CASSRFRDRGPADTQYF
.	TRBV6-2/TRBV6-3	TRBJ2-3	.	TGTGCCAGCAGTCCCTTAGGACGGGGCACAGATACGCAGTATTTT	CASSPLGRGTDTQYF
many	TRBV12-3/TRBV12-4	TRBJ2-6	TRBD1	TGTGCCAGCAGTGCTGGGACAGGGGATAACTCTGGGGCCAACGTCCTGACTTTC	CASSAGTGDNSGANVLTF
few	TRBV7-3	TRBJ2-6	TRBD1	TGTGCCAGCAGCTCACAGGGGGCGCATGGGGCCAACGTCCTGACTTTC	CASSSQGAHGANVLTF
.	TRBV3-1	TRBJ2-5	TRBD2	TGTGCCAGCAGCCGATACCGGGGGGAGCGAGGTCAAGAGACCCAGTACTTC	CASSRYRGERGQETQYF
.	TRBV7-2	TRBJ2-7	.	TGTGCCAGCAGCCTTGATACCGACTTGTACTTC	CASSLDTDLYF
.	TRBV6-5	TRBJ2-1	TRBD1	TGTGCCAGCAGTTACTCCCTCGGGACAGAGTACAATGAGCAGTTCTTC	CASSYSLGTEYNEQFF
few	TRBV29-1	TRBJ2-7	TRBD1	TGCAGCGTTGGGAGACAGGGGTCCTCCTACGAGCAGTACTTC	CSVGRQGSSYEQYF
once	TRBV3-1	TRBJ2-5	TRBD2	TGTGCCAGCAGCCAAGATCTGGGGGGAGGGAAGTACCAAGAGACCCAGTACTTC	CASSQDLGGGKYQETQYF
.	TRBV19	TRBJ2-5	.	TGTGCCAGTAGTATAATCCTCCAAGAGACCCAGTACTTC	CASSIILQETQYF
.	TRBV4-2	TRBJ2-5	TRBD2	TGTGCCAGCAGCCAAGAGACGGCTGCGGGGGTCTTCCTGGGGGAGACCCAGTACTTC	CASSQETAAGVFLGETQYF
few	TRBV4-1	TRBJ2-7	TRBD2	TGCGCCAGCAGCCAAGATCCTCAGCGGGAAGCCAACGAGCAGTACTTC	CASSQDPQREANEQYF
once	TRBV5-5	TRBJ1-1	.	TGTGCCAGCAGCGGGGTGGGGTCAGGGTTCATGAACACTGAAGCTTTCTTT	CASSGVGSGFMNTEAFF